A selection of T cell receptor beta chains follows, all from one sample in a study of control samples from healthy donors and cancer patients. The method was immunoSEQ multiplex PCR; TCRdb's version includes in-frame clones alone and lacks a portion of them. The sample has about 34,000 clones; around 87% are singletons. The sequenced sample consisted of PBMCs. Every receptor here comes from a woman between 35 and 50 years old with lung cancer. CDR3s include the opening cysteine and the closing phenylalanine or tryptophan. A D gene is named only where the DNA matches it firmly. Size is omitted from some rows. Given values are once, few, many or a class for expanded clones.

j_gene	d_gene	v_gene	abundance	CDR3aa	CDR3nt
TRBJ2-1	-	TRBV5-5	-	CASSLSPDNEQFF	TGTGCCAGCAGCTTATCACCAGACAATGAGCAGTTCTTC
TRBJ1-2	-	TRBV2	-	CASSEASSGYGYTF	TGTGCCAGCAGTGAAGCGTCTTCTGGCTATGGCTACACCTTC
TRBJ1-4	-	TRBV3-1/TRBV3-2	-	CASSPRTAAVEKLFF	TGTGCCAGCAGCCCCAGGACTGCGGCTGTAGAAAAACTGTTTTTT
TRBJ2-2	-	TRBV9	-	CASSVAGGSNTGELFF	TGTGCCAGCAGCGTAGCTGGAGGGTCGAACACCGGGGAGCTGTTTTTT
TRBJ1-5	-	TRBV9	-	CASSRDSGPNQPQHF	TGTGCCAGCAGCCGGGACTCCGGACCCAATCAGCCCCAGCATTTT
TRBJ2-5	TRBD1	TRBV15	-	CATSRDGQGRRETQYF	TGTGCCACCAGCAGAGATGGACAGGGGCGGCGGGAGACCCAGTACTTC
TRBJ2-6	TRBD2	TRBV5-1	-	CASSSGGAGANVLTF	TGCGCCAGCAGCTCCGGGGGGGCTGGGGCCAACGTCCTGACTTTC
TRBJ2-3	TRBD2	TRBV10-3	once	CAIRREAGGTDTQYF	TGTGCCATCAGAAGGGAAGCGGGGGGGACAGATACGCAGTATTTT
TRBJ1-6	-	TRBV6-4	once	CATQDNSPLHF	TGTGCCACCCAGGATAATTCACCCCTCCACTTT
TRBJ1-6	TRBD1	TRBV18	-	CASSGDRSSPLHF	TGTGCCAGCTCTGGGGACAGGTCATCACCCCTCCACTTT
TRBJ2-5	TRBD2	TRBV29-1	-	CSVETSGGHQETQYF	TGCAGCGTAGAAACTAGCGGGGGACATCAAGAGACCCAGTACTTC
TRBJ2-1	TRBD1	TRBV15	-	CATSRDRTGGRNEQFF	TGTGCCACCAGCAGAGACCGGACAGGGGGGCGCAATGAGCAGTTCTTC
TRBJ2-3	TRBD1	TRBV7-6	-	CASSEGQPGLSDTQYF	TGTGCCAGCAGCGAGGGACAGCCAGGTTTGTCAGATACGCAGTATTTT
TRBJ1-1	-	TRBV5-1	-	CASSLERQANTEAFF	TGCGCCAGCAGCTTGGAACGACAGGCGAACACTGAAGCTTTCTTT
TRBJ2-5	-	TRBV11-2	-	CASSSRLVVQETQYF	TGTGCCAGCAGCTCGAGACTAGTGGTCCAAGAGACCCAGTACTTC
TRBJ2-5	-	TRBV29-1	-	CSVGHGQETQYF	TGCAGCGTTGGTCACGGCCAAGAGACCCAGTACTTC
TRBJ1-1	-	TRBV15	-	CATSRGYNTEAFF	TGTGCCACCAGCAGAGGGTATAACACTGAAGCTTTCTTT
TRBJ1-5	-	TRBV28	-	CASSFIPLAGNQPQHF	TGTGCCAGCAGTTTTATCCCCTTGGCCGGCAATCAGCCCCAGCATTTT
TRBJ1-4	-	TRBV19	-	CASSSGDINEKLFF	TGTGCCAGTAGCTCGGGGGATATTAATGAAAAACTGTTTTTT
TRBJ1-5	-	TRBV4-3	-	CASSFGVGQPQHF	TGCGCCAGCAGCTTTGGTGTGGGACAGCCCCAGCATTTT
TRBJ2-1	-	TRBV18	-	CASSPTPPEQFF	TGTGCCAGCTCACCGACCCCCCCGGAGCAGTTCTTC
TRBJ2-6	-	TRBV6-6	-	CASSYRAGANVLTF	TGTGCCAGCAGTTATCGAGCTGGGGCCAACGTCCTGACTTTC
TRBJ1-2	TRBD1	TRBV9	-	CASSDNRDRGSLYGYTF	TGTGCCAGCAGTGATAACCGGGACAGGGGATCCCTCTATGGCTACACCTTC
TRBJ1-1	-	TRBV7-2	-	CASSLGIGMNTEAFF	TGTGCCAGCAGCTTAGGGATCGGGATGAACACTGAAGCTTTCTTT
TRBJ2-2	-	TRBV4-2	-	CASTLVASGELFF	TGTGCCAGCACACTGGTAGCCTCCGGGGAGCTGTTTTTT
TRBJ1-6	-	TRBV4-2	once	CASSHQERARNSPLHF	TGTGCCAGCAGCCATCAAGAACGGGCTCGCAATTCACCCCTCCACTTT
TRBJ1-5	-	TRBV21-1	once	CASSKERGSNQPQHF	TGTGCCAGCAGCAAAGAACGGGGGAGCAATCAGCCCCAGCATTTT